In its sample, the clone carrying this T cell receptor beta chain was seen a few times. The CDR3 loop spans 12 amino acids. Germline V gene lookup returns CDR1 SGHRS and CDR2 YFSETQ. V lost 10 bases and J lost 5; bases outside the gene matches: 6. The TCR beta library used iRepertoire HTBI primers with Arm-PCR amplification of CDR3. TCRdb reprocessed the multiplex PCR reads with MiXCR, giving one entry per CDR3 protein. The sample holds about 460,000 distinct CDR3 sequences, about 14% seen once. This specimen belongs to a study of regulatory T cells in long-lasting Graves disease. Time point: newly diagnosed GD, antithyroid drugs for less than 3 months. Preparation of the TCR library used RNA extracted from PBMCs. These data were likewise used in another study, on T cells in Graves' hyperthyroidism and ophthalmopathy.

The rearrangement uses TRBV5-1 and TRBJ2-7; TRBD1 aligns across 10 bases. This TCR was sampled from a woman aged 50 to 60 with Graves disease. Sequenced here: peripheral blood mononuclear cells (PBMCs), sampled at new diagnosis, from a patient treated with antithyroid drugs. The CDR3 protein is CASGQGFDEQYF. In DNA form, the CDR3 reads TGCGCCTCGGGACAGGGGTTCGACGAGCAGTACTTC. Complete variable domain (other parts from reference TRBV5-1 and TRBJ2-7): KAGVTQTPRYLIKTRGQQVTLSCSPISGHRSVSWYQQTPGQGLQFLFEYFSETQRNKGNFPGRFSGRQFSNSRSEMNVSTLELGDSALYLCASGQGFDEQYFGPGTRLTVT.